The 21 T cell receptor beta chains below were found in one sample sequenced in a study of CD8 T cells in Susac syndrome (dated by TCRdb to between 2018 and 2021). Preparation of the library involved the immunoSEQ multiplex PCR assay. RNA was extracted using the RNeasy kit, and about 0.45 to 1 microgram was reverse transcribed with random hexamers. TCRdb itself trimmed the public reads at Q25 with fastp, ran MiXCR and retained productive beta chains. CDR3 protein sequences are deduplicated, and each keeps its most common genes and DNA. The sample has 250,000 or so distinct CDR3 sequences on record, 80% to 95% of them singletons. The top ten clones comprise 0.055% to 0.075% of the sample. Sequencing input: CD4+ T cells from PBMCs. The receptors were gathered from a human donor with multiple sclerosis.

This clonotype was found once. Here the CDR3 reads CASSFGAGRGRDGYTF. The CDR3 DNA is TGTGCCAGCAGTTTCGGCGCGGGCAGGGGGCGCGATGGCTACACCTTC. The J gene is TRBJ1-2, the V gene TRBV27; 8 nucleotides agree with TRBD1. The germline CDR1 and CDR2 sequences are MNHEY and SMNVEV (reference sequence). The CDR3 contains 16 residues. V shed 3 bases and J 6 bases; nucleotides not matched to a gene: 12.

The chain uses TRBV5-1 and TRBJ2-7; D is unclear. V was clipped by 5 bases and J by 0 bases, with 12 bases between them. CDR3 size: 14 residues. Germline assignment: CDR1 SGHRS and CDR2 YFSETQ. The CDR3 reads CASSPSVSSYEQYV. For the CDR3, the DNA is TGCGCCAGCAGTCCGAGTGTTAGCTCCTACGAGCAGTACGTC.

The chain has TRBV2 and TRBJ2-5; the D gene is possibly TRBD1 (5 bases). Germline lookup yields CDR1 SNHLY and CDR2 FYNNEI. CDR3 length: 13 residues. V lost 4 bases and J lost 0, with 6 bases in between. CDR3 sequence reads: CASSGQYQETQYF. The CDR3 nucleotides are TGTGCCAGCAGTGGACAGTACCAAGAGACCCAGTACTTC.

This rearrangement joins TRBV18 to TRBJ1-3; TRBD1 might be the D (5 bases). The CDR3 loop spans 16 amino acids. Germline-derived CDR1 and CDR2 are KGHSH and LQKENI. Trimming shortened V by 3 bases and J by 0 bases, and 12 bases separated the two germline ends. CDR3 residues: CASSPLDRISGNTIYF. The DNA for the CDR3 is TGTGCCAGCTCACCTCTCGACAGAATCTCTGGAAACACCATATATTTT.

In its sample, this clonotype was seen a few times. The J gene is TRBJ2-1, the V gene TRBV5-6; the D is unclear. This CDR3 spans 15 amino acids. Germline V gene lookup returns CDR1 SGHDT and CDR2 YYEEEE. V was cut by 0 bases and J by 0 bases, with 7 bases left in between. The CDR3 loop reads CASSLDRSSYNEQFF. The DNA of the CDR3 is TGTGCCAGCAGCTTGGACAGAAGCTCCTACAATGAGCAGTTCTTC. The full variable domain, completed using reference TRBV5-6 and TRBJ2-1, is DAGVTQSPTHLIKTRGQQVTLRCSPKSGHDTVSWYQQALGQGPQFIFQYYEEEERQRGNFPDRFSGHQFPNYSSELNVNALLLGDSALYLCASSLDRSSYNEQFFGPGTRLTVL.

The chain uses TRBV5-4 and TRBJ2-1; no reliable D call. This CDR3 spans 16 amino acids. Germline V lookup: CDR1 SGHNT, CDR2 YYREEE (reference sequence). V shed 5 bases and J shed 0 bases, with 15 bases lying between them. The CDR3 nucleotides read TGTGCCAGCAGTCCCGACAAGCGTAGCTCCTACAATGAGCAGTTCTTC. Translated: CASSPDKRSSYNEQFF.

The rearrangement joins TRBV7-9 to TRBJ1-1; 7 positions agree with TRBD1. Germline CDR1 and CDR2: SEHNR and FQNEAQ (reference sequence). The CDR3 has 13 amino acids. Unmatched junction bases numbered 5, after V lost 5 bases and J lost 5 bases. CDR3 nucleotides: TGTGCCAGCAGCGCCCGGGACAGAACTGAAGCTTTCTTT. It codes for CASSARDRTEAFF.

The chain combines TRBV20-1 with TRBJ2-2; D gene uncertain. The length of the CDR3 is 16 residues. V was cut by 5 bases and J by 3 bases, with 19 bases left in between. Germline V gives CDR1 DFQATT, CDR2 SNEGSKA (reference sequence). The CDR3 nucleotides are TGCAGTGCTCAATCGATGGGTGGCCGTTACACCGGGGAGCTGTTTTTT. Protein: CSAQSMGGRYTGELFF.

This CDR3 is CASSQDIRGSEAFF. The CDR3 bases are TGTGCCAGCAGCCAAGATATTCGGGGGTCTGAAGCTTTCTTT. This rearrangement joins TRBV14 to TRBJ1-1, with D possibly matching TRBD1 (5 bases). The V end lost 0 bases, the J end lost 6 bases, and 11 bases lay between the germline ends. Germline CDR1 reads SGHDN; CDR2 reads FVKESK. The CDR3 is 14 amino acids.

V and J are TRBV4-2 and TRBJ2-1; 7 nucleotides match TRBD2. The germline V gene encodes CDR1 LGHNA and CDR2 YNFKEQ. This CDR3 is 14 amino acids long. Trimming removed 4 bases from V and 7 bases from J; junction bases left unmatched: 7. The CDR3 here is CASSPDGGVNEQFF. The CDR3, as DNA: TGTGCCAGCAGCCCCGATGGGGGGGTAAATGAGCAGTTCTTC.

The rearrangement joins TRBV15 to TRBJ1-5; D not certain. Per the germline V gene, CDR1 is LNHNV and CDR2 is YYDKDF (reference sequence). The CDR3 spans 14 residues. Deletions cut 1 base from V and 7 bases from J, with 11 bases between. CDR3 loop: CATSRAGWMQPQHF. CDR3 nucleotide sequence: TGTGCCACCAGCAGAGCCGGGTGGATGCAGCCCCAGCATTTT.

V usage is TRBV2 and J usage is TRBJ1-5; D perhaps matches TRBD1 (5 bases). Germline loops: CDR1 SNHLY, CDR2 FYNNEI. Trimming stripped 5 bases from V and 4 bases from J, with 9 bases between. This CDR3 region has 13 residues. The CDR3: CASSRDQNQPQHF. The CDR3 DNA reads as TGTGCCAGCAGTCGGGACCAAAATCAGCCCCAGCATTTT.

This chain uses TRBV5-4 with TRBJ2-2; the D gene could be TRBD1 or TRBD2 (7 bases each). The CDR3 is 18 residues long. The ends were cut back, 6 bases at V and 4 bases at J, with 25 bases in the middle. Germline V CDR1 and CDR2: SGHNT, YYREEE (reference sequence). The CDR3 is CASTNTGGREGATGELFF. The CDR3 DNA reads as TGTGCCAGCACCAACACCGGAGGGAGGGAGGGGGCCACCGGGGAGCTGTTTTTT.

This chain's CDR3 is CASSLHLTGGDNYGYTF. DNA of the CDR3: TGTGCCAGCAGTCTACATTTGACAGGGGGCGACAACTATGGCTACACCTTC. The chain employs TRBV2 and TRBJ1-2; 10 positions agree with TRBD1. CDR1 is SNHLY, CDR2 FYNNEI, per germline. This CDR3 has 17 amino acids. The junction had 11 bases not matched to a gene; V was cut back by 5 bases and J by 2 bases.

The chain recombines TRBV20-1 with TRBJ2-5; 12 nucleotides line up with TRBD2. V lost 3 bases to trimming and J lost 3 bases; unmatched junction nucleotides: 5. Per germline, CDR1 DFQATT and CDR2 SNEGSKA (reference sequence). The CDR3 length is 15 residues. CDR3 sequence: CSASTTSGGKETQYF. The CDR3 DNA reads TGCAGTGCTAGTACGACTAGCGGGGGTAAAGAGACCCAGTACTTC.

The V gene is TRBV12-3 or TRBV12-4, the J gene TRBJ2-4, with D perhaps assigned TRBD1 or TRBD2 (6 bases each). This CDR3 contains 16 residues. Trimming pared 3 bases from V and 0 bases from J, leaving 12 bases between. The CDR3 DNA reads TGTGCCAGCAGTTTGGACGGAGGGGGAGCCAAAAACATTCAGTACTTC. Amino acids: CASSLDGGGAKNIQYF.

This sequence joins TRBV30 and TRBJ1-2; D gene ambiguous. CDR1 is GTSNPN and CDR2 is SVGIG in the germline V gene (reference sequence). The CDR3 is made up of 12 amino acids. With 1 base removed from V and 8 bases from J, the gap between germline ends came to 11 bases. The CDR3 loop is CAWSDVPSGYTF. CDR3 bases: TGTGCCTGGAGTGATGTCCCGTCGGGCTACACCTTC. Full variable domain (remainder filled in from reference TRBV30 and TRBJ1-2): SQTIHQWPATLVQPVGSPLSLECTVEGTSNPNLYWYRQAAGRGLQLLFYSVGIGQISSEVPQNLSASRPQDRQFILSSKKLLLSDSGFYLCAWSDVPSGYTFGSGTRLTVV.

The chain recombines TRBV7-9 with TRBJ1-2, with D hard to call. Trimming cost V 5 bases and J 1 base, with 5 bases left between them. The CDR3 totals 12 residues. Germline V gene sequence: CDR1 SEHNR, CDR2 FQNEAQ (reference sequence). CDR3 DNA sequence: TGTGCCAGCAGCCGGGATAACTATGGCTACACCTTC. This encodes CASSRDNYGYTF.

The chain is built from TRBV5-1 and TRBJ1-2; TRBD1 matches at 12 bases. The V gene end was trimmed by 4 bases and the J gene end by 4 bases; junction bases not matched to a gene: 5. This CDR3 is 15 amino acids long. Germline loops: CDR1 SGHRS, CDR2 YFSETQ. The DNA of the CDR3 is TGCGCCAGCAGCGTGGGACAGGGGGCGACCTATGGCTACACCTTC. Encoded protein: CASSVGQGATYGYTF.

The chain couples TRBV5-1 to TRBJ1-5; TRBD1 matches at 7 bases. Trimming at V came to 0 bases and at J to 2 bases, leaving 2 bases not matched to a gene. The germline V gene encodes CDR1 SGHRS and CDR2 YFSETQ. The CDR3 runs to 15 residues. The CDR3 spells CASSLEGAGNQPQHF. The CDR3 region has the DNA TGCGCCAGCAGCTTGGAGGGGGCGGGCAATCAGCCCCAGCATTTT.

This clonotype was seen a single time. This rearrangement joins TRBV5-6 to TRBJ1-2, with TRBD1 as a possible D gene (6 bases). CDR1 and CDR2 from the germline V gene are SGHDT and YYEEEE. V was cut by 0 bases and J by 2 bases, with 8 bases left in between. This CDR3 spans 14 amino acids. The CDR3 sequence: CASSLVQGNYGYTF. Here the CDR3 DNA reads TGTGCCAGCAGCTTGGTACAGGGAAACTATGGCTACACCTTC.